This TCR beta chain originates from a study of naive CD8 T cells in extremely preterm neonates. The CDR3 has 15 residues. With 4 bases removed from V and 2 bases from J, the gap between germline ends came to 12 bases. CDR1 SGHDN and CDR2 FVKESK come from the germline V gene. Each sample had roughly 20,000–100,000 sorted naive CD8+ T cells. Sequencing was performed with immunoSEQ multiplex PCR; in TCRdb, only in-frame clones are kept and a portion is missing. The sample lists fewer than 9,000 clones; 95% to 98% were seen once. As to this clone: Its antigen is not known.

Study-wide results and caveats: iChao1 richness was lowest in preterm neonates, significantly versus all ages.

Sequences were obtained from naive CD8+ T cells from blood. The TCR was taken from a human donor in good health. This chain connects TRBV14 to TRBJ1-5; tentatively, D is TRBD1 (6 bases). As DNA, the CDR3 is TGTGCCAGCAGCCCAGGGGACGGCGGCAATCAGCCCCAGCATTTT. It yields the protein CASSPGDGGNQPQHF.